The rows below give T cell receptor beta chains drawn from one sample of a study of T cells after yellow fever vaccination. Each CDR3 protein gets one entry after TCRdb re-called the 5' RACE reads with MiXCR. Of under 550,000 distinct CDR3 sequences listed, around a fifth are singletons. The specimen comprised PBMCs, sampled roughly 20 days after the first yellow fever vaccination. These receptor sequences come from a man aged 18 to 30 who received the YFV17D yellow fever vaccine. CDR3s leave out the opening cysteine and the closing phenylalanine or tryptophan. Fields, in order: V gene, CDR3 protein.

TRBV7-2 ASIQMGDTQY
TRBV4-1 ASSQESAGGVKTQY
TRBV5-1 ASSVTGHTDTQY
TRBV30 AWRIGESANTEAF
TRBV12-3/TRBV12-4 ASREGLADYNEQF
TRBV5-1 ASRSGFSGEANVLT
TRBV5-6 ASVFMGGVDTQY
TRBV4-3 ASSQAAGSYEQY
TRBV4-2 ASSQDLGQLGNTIY
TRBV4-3 ASSQRPHTSTDTQY
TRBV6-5 ASSFPEAGRDTEAF
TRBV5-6 ASSSMEGAMNTEAF
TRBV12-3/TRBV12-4 ASRGLGTEQF
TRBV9 ASSVGLTVNEQY
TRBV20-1 SVRTSGYQETQY
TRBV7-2 ASSLLGGSKNTEAF
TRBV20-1 SARGDSGGADTQY
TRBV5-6 ASSFGWRETQY
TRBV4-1 ASSQVTGGYNEQF
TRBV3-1 ASSQGGGRGASYRKTQY
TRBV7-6 ASSFGSTYEQY
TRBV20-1 SARSGALTEAS
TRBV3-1 ASSQERELF
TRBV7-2 ASSFLGPGDTQY
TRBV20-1 SARSFSDSGIYGYT
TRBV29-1 SVVGQGEETQY
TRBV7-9 ASSELGETQY
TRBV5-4 ASSSQWTQY
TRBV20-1 SARQLPTDTQY
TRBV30 AWSVSRRADYGYT
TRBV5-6 ASSLGAPNEQF
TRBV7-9 ASSLQEGLAGDTQY
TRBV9 ASSGGRDLQKETQY
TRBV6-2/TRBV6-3 ASSWTSASTDTQY
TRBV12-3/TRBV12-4 ASRVGGTATYEQF
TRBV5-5 ASSLVLGVGGY
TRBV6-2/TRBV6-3 ASSYSRTGGTEAF
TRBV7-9 ASSGYSPLH
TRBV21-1 ASSKVWDSDQPQH
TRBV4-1 ASSPWRGQGSTDTQY
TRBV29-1 SAYYLGGGNEQF
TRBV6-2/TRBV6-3 ASSYARDTLQETQY
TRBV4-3 ASRVRFRTGELF
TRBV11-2 ASSLGRRRGRYTEAF
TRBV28 ASSKDRRFYNSPLH
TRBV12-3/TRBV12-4 ASSFAGEAYEQY
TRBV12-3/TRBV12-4 ASTQRDRDFNEQF
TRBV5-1 ASTGTGTYEQY
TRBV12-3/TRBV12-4 ASADRSAGYT
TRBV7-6 ASSSGPGMNTEAF
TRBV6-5 ASSYSDGNTIY
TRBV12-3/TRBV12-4 ASSLKGAYGYT
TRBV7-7 ASSLDGGAGETQY
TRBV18 ASSPDSRNEQF